This entry lists 16 T cell receptor beta chains sequenced from one sample in a study of regulatory T cells in long-lasting Graves disease. Arm-PCR of CDR3 regions and iRepertoire HTBI primers were the basis on which TCR beta libraries were built. TCRdb re-called the multiplex PCR reads with MiXCR, one entry per CDR3 protein. The repertoire holds approximately 480,000 distinct CDR3 sequences, with about 16% as singletons. Noted time point: newly diagnosed GD, antithyroid drugs for less than 3 months. RNA isolated from PBMCs was used to make the TCR library. The same specimen was also included in a second study, on T cells in Graves' hyperthyroidism and ophthalmopathy.

The sample here was peripheral blood mononuclear cells (PBMCs), taken at new diagnosis, from a patient treated with antithyroid drugs. All receptors derive from a man aged 35-49 years with Graves disease.

This clonotype was seen ten or more times. V gene TRBV2 combines with J gene TRBJ1-2, with 8 bases that match TRBD1. V shed 3 bases, J shed 4 bases, and the junction held 7 bases outside the gene matches. Germline V gene lookup returns CDR1 SNHLY and CDR2 FYNNEI. The CDR3 extends over 15 amino acids. CDR3 residues: CASSDTDRGGYGYTF. In DNA, the CDR3 is TGTGCCAGCAGTGATACAGACAGGGGAGGCTATGGCTACACCTTC.

The table lists this clonotype with a few counts. V is TRBV25-1 and J is TRBJ2-7; D is possibly TRBD1 (5 bases). Germline-derived CDR1 and CDR2 are MGHDK and SYGVNS. The CDR3 runs to 16 residues. Trimming took 8 bases from V and 2 from J, leaving 22 bases between them. The CDR3: CASVSLFRTPPYEQYF. The CDR3 region has the DNA TGTGCCAGCGTGAGCTTATTCCGGACACCCCCCTACGAGCAGTACTTC.

This clonotype was counted ten times or more. The rearrangement links TRBV12-3 or TRBV12-4 to TRBJ2-7; 8 nucleotides line up with TRBD1. This CDR3 region has 15 residues. The trim removed 1 base at V and 1 base at J, leaving 3 bases unmatched. In DNA form, the CDR3 reads TGTGCCAGCAGTTTAGGACAGGGGATATCCTACGAGCAGTACTTC. Amino acids: CASSLGQGISYEQYF.

The chain employs TRBV20-1 and TRBJ1-1, with D hard to call. Per germline, CDR1 DFQATT and CDR2 SNEGSKA (reference sequence). V lost 4 bases, J lost 1 base, and 13 bases lay in between. The CDR3 has 14 amino acids. This CDR3 is CSATLDGANTEAFF. The CDR3 region has the DNA TGCAGTGCTACCTTGGACGGAGCGAACACTGAAGCTTTCTTT.

This clonotype appeared many times. The chain recombines TRBV6-2 or TRBV6-3 with TRBJ2-7; 7 bases fit TRBD1. With 8 bases clipped from V and 3 bases from J, the junction kept 4 bases outside the gene matches. Germline assignment: CDR1 MNHEY and CDR2 SVGEGT. The CDR3 is 12 residues long. CDR3: CASGRGNYEQYF. CDR3 in DNA: TGTGCCAGCGGCAGGGGGAACTACGAGCAGTACTTC.

This clonotype was seen repeatedly, ten times or more. The chain has TRBV5-1 and TRBJ1-2; the match to TRBD1 covers 8 bases. This CDR3 has 14 residues. Trimming removed 2 bases from V and 6 bases from J; junction bases left unmatched: 6. Germline V gene sequence: CDR1 SGHRS, CDR2 YFSETQ. The CDR3 reads CASSLGQGRNGYTF. The CDR3 region has the DNA TGCGCCAGCAGCTTAGGACAGGGTAGGAATGGCTACACCTTC.

This clonotype has at least ten counts. One junction end does not reproduce the germline sequence, and a read error may be involved. The rearrangement links TRBV5-1 to TRBJ2-3, with D unresolved. This CDR3 contains 13 residues. The V gene's germline CDR1 is SGHRS and CDR2 YFSETQ. CDR3 sequence: CASSRLVSDTQYF. CDR3 in DNA: TGTGCCAGCAGCCGCCTGGTCTCAGATACGCAGTATTTT.

The table lists this clonotype with many counts. This chain connects TRBV13 to TRBJ2-5; 9 nucleotides agree with TRBD2. V was clipped by 5 bases and J by 5 bases; unmatched bases: 9. The CDR3 has 15 residues. Germline CDR1 reads PRHDT; CDR2 reads FYEKMQ (reference sequence). The CDR3 region has the DNA TGTGCCAGCAGCCGTAGCGGGAGTAGTCGTGAGACCCAGTACTTC. Translating it yields CASSRSGSSRETQYF.

The J gene is TRBJ1-2, the V gene TRBV18; D remains unclear. CDR1 is KGHSH, CDR2 LQKENI, per germline. The CDR3 contains 15 residues. Trimming removed 2 bases at V and 5 bases at J, with 15 bases between. The CDR3 reads CASSPVRLKRYGYTF. CDR3 in DNA: TGTGCCAGCTCACCAGTGAGGCTTAAGAGATATGGCTACACCTTC.

This clonotype came up many times. The V and J genes are TRBV7-8 and TRBJ2-1; TRBD2 matches 8 bases. CDR3 size: 15 residues. Per germline, CDR1 SGHVS and CDR2 FQNEAQ. V was pared by 8 bases and J by 2 bases, with 8 bases of the junction left unmatched. CDR3 in DNA: TGTGCCAGCGTAGGCCTAGCGGGTACCTACAATGAGCAGTTCTTC. It yields the protein CASVGLAGTYNEQFF.

This clonotype has at least ten counts. J is TRBJ1-1 and V is TRBV2; D is ambiguous. The CDR3 is 11 amino acids. V gave up 6 bases and J gave up 4 bases, with 6 bases separating them. CDR1 is SNHLY, CDR2 FYNNEI, per germline. CDR3 sequence: CASRDVTEAFF. The DNA for the CDR3 is TGTGCCAGCAGGGACGTCACTGAAGCTTTCTTT.

This clonotype turned up a few times. This chain joins TRBV20-1 and TRBJ2-2; TRBD1 might be the D (6 bases). There are 14 residues in the CDR3. Germline V gene lookup returns CDR1 DFQATT and CDR2 SNEGSKA (reference sequence). Trimming took off 6 bases at V and 2 bases at J, with 13 bases between the two ends. CDR3 DNA sequence: TGCAGTGCCACGGGACAAATAAACACCGGGGAGCTGTTTTTT. Its protein is CSATGQINTGELFF.

The genes are TRBV18 and TRBJ1-1; 8 bases fit TRBD1. The CDR3 consists of 16 residues. Trimming at V came to 3 bases and at J to 3 bases, leaving 9 bases not matched to a gene. Germline loops: CDR1 KGHSH, CDR2 LQKENI. CDR3 loop: CASSPLGQGTDTEAFF. The CDR3 DNA sequence: TGTGCCAGCTCACCCCTAGGACAGGGTACAGACACTGAAGCTTTCTTT.

At least ten counts were recorded for this clonotype. The chain is built from TRBV7-2 and TRBJ2-7; 9 bases align to TRBD1. Germline CDR1 is SGHTA and CDR2 is FQGNSA. The V gene end was trimmed by 5 bases and the J gene end by 6 bases; junction bases not matched to a gene: 8. CDR3 length equals 14 residues. Here the CDR3 DNA reads TGTGCCAGCAGCACCCGGGACAGGGCGGGCGAGCAGTACTTC. This translates into CASSTRDRAGEQYF.

This clonotype occurred many times. V and J are TRBV14 and TRBJ2-1; D is unresolved. Germline lookup yields CDR1 SGHDN and CDR2 FVKESK. The ends were cut back, 0 bases at V and 9 bases at J, with 9 bases in the middle. This CDR3 is built from 13 residues. CDR3 sequence: CASSQDFASEQFF. The CDR3 DNA follows: TGTGCCAGCAGCCAAGATTTTGCCTCTGAGCAGTTCTTC.

As concerns this clonotype: A read error may produce the germline difference seen at one junction end. This chain joins TRBV3-1 and TRBJ2-3; D call uncertain. The germline gives CDR1 LGHDT, CDR2 YNNKEL (reference sequence). The CDR3 has 13 amino acids. The CDR3 DNA follows: TGTGTCAGCAGCCGGTCAGCGAGGGATACGCAGTATTTT. Its protein is CVSSRSARDTQYF.